The 22 T cell receptor beta chains below all came from one sample that was sequenced in a study of cytomegalovirus exposure and HLA in healthy donors. The PCR ran on 60 Vbeta and 13 Jbeta primers. Using immunoSEQ multiplex PCR, the repertoire was profiled, and TCRdb retains in-frame clones only, with some absent. Of about 130,000 clones in the sample, 79% were seen once. The sample consisted of PBMCs. The receptors come from a middle-aged man in good health and CMV-seropositive.

The chain combines TRBV6-1 with TRBJ1-5; D is perhaps TRBD1 (5 bases). The germline V gene has CDR1 MNHNS and CDR2 SASEGT. V was shortened by 5 bases and J by 7 bases, with 15 bases between the two germline ends. The CDR3 contains 14 residues. The CDR3 DNA reads TGTGCCAGCAGTCCCCCCAGGGCGGACCAGCCCCAGCATTTT. Translated, it gives CASSPPRADQPQHF.

The rearrangement joins TRBV5-4 to TRBJ2-1; TRBD2 matches 11 bases. The germline CDR1 and CDR2 sequences are SGHNT and YYREEE (reference sequence). The CDR3 loop spans 16 amino acids. V lost 1 base to trimming and J lost 3 bases; unmatched junction nucleotides: 3. The CDR3 nucleotides are TGTGCCAGCAGCTTGCCGGGACTAGCGGTCTACAATGAGCAGTTCTTC. Translation gives CASSLPGLAVYNEQFF.

The V gene is TRBV28, the J gene TRBJ2-5; 7 nucleotides align to TRBD2. Germline V CDR1 and CDR2: MDHEN, SYDVKM. This CDR3 contains 18 residues. Trimming removed 5 bases from V and 1 base from J; junction bases left unmatched: 16. CDR3 in amino acids: CASSPAKLKRGTQETQYF. CDR3 in DNA: TGTGCCAGCAGTCCGGCCAAACTTAAGCGGGGCACCCAAGAGACCCAGTACTTC.

The rearrangement joins TRBV15 to TRBJ1-2; possible D gene TRBD1, 5 bases. V lost 5 bases and J 4 bases, leaving 11 bases between the germline ends. There are 13 residues in the CDR3. Germline assignment: CDR1 LNHNV and CDR2 YYDKDF (reference sequence). CDR3 loop: CATSPFGGYGYTF. CDR3 in DNA: TGTGCCACCAGCCCTTTCGGGGGCTATGGCTACACCTTC.

The rearrangement links TRBV13 to TRBJ2-7; tentatively, D is TRBD2 (6 bases). The germline gives CDR1 PRHDT, CDR2 FYEKMQ (reference sequence). Trimming shortened V by 0 bases and J by 0 bases, and 15 bases separated the two germline ends. This CDR3 spans 17 amino acids. The CDR3 DNA is TGTGCCAGCAGCTTAGGTCATAGCGGCAGGAGCTCCTACGAGCAGTACTTC. It yields the protein CASSLGHSGRSSYEQYF.

The chain employs TRBV6-1 and TRBJ1-2; tentatively, D is TRBD1 (6 bases). CDR1 and CDR2 (germline): MNHNS, SASEGT. The CDR3 covers 13 residues. V gave up 7 bases and J gave up 7 bases, with 16 bases separating them. CDR3 nucleotide sequence: TGTGCCAGCACCCCTGGGGGCGCCGGTGGCTACACCTTC. This encodes CASTPGGAGGYTF.

This sequence joins TRBV5-1 and TRBJ1-1; no firm D call. The CDR3 is made up of 18 amino acids. Germline CDR1 SGHRS, CDR2 YFSETQ. Trimming cost V 3 bases and J 3 bases, with 24 bases left between them. The CDR3 bases are TGCGCCAGCAGCTCCCCCGGGAAGTTCATAGTAGGTGACACTGAAGCTTTCTTT. It translates to CASSSPGKFIVGDTEAFF.

This chain links TRBV27 with TRBJ1-6; D unclear. The germline CDR1 and CDR2 sequences are MNHEY and SMNVEV (reference sequence). CDR3 length: 15 residues. Between the trimmed V and J ends, which lost 5 bases and 5 bases, there was a span of 13 bases. Written as DNA, the CDR3 is TGTGCCAGCAGTCCGGGTCGTAGGAATAATTCACCCCTCCACTTT. Translating gives CASSPGRRNNSPLHF.

The rearrangement uses TRBV29-1 and TRBJ2-5; perhaps TRBD2 as D (7 bases). Judging by the DNA end, TRBJ2-7 fits better; the J call may be wrong. The germline CDR1 and CDR2 sequences are SQVTM and ANQGSEA. This CDR3 spans 13 amino acids. The chain's CDR3 is CSVDVQGGYEQYF. DNA for the CDR3: TGCAGCGTTGACGTACAGGGAGGGTACGAGCAGTACTTC.

Turning to this clone: One end of the junction does not line up with germline, which may come from a read error. This chain joins TRBV7-9 and TRBJ1-1, with 7 bases that match TRBD1. The germline V gene encodes CDR1 SEHNR and CDR2 FQNEAQ (reference sequence). The CDR3 is 15 amino acids. DNA for the CDR3: TGTTCCAGCAGCTCCCCAACAGGGGCGGACACTGAAGCTTTCTTT. This codes for CSSSSPTGADTEAFF.

The rearrangement links TRBV11-2 to TRBJ2-1; TRBD2 matches 7 bases. This CDR3 contains 15 residues. Germline-derived CDR1 and CDR2 are SGHAT and FQNNGV. The J segment lost 0 bases and the V segment lost 1 base, leaving 0 bases of the junction unmatched. The CDR3 here is CASSLGGGSYNEQFF. In DNA form, the CDR3 reads TGTGCCAGCAGCTTAGGGGGGGGCTCCTACAATGAGCAGTTCTTC.

J is TRBJ2-5 and V is TRBV9; TRBD1 might be the D (6 bases). V shed 1 base and J shed 5 bases, with 9 bases lying between them. CDR3 size: 13 residues. CDR1 is SGDLS and CDR2 is YYNGEE in the germline V gene. CDR3 in DNA: TGTGCCAGCAGCGTACAGGGGCGGGAGACCCAGTACTTC. Its translation is CASSVQGRETQYF.

The chain combines TRBV19 with TRBJ2-4, with TRBD2 matching over 12 bases. Germline values: CDR1 LNHDA, CDR2 SQIVND (reference sequence). The J segment lost 6 bases and the V segment lost 4 bases, leaving 10 bases of the junction unmatched. The CDR3 runs 17 residues. CDR3 in DNA: TGTGCCAGTAGTACGCCTAGCGGGAGGGCCCGGGCAAACATTCAGTACTTC. This sequence encodes CASSTPSGRARANIQYF.

The chain recombines TRBV7-9 with TRBJ2-7, with 9 bases fitting TRBD1. CDR3 length: 16 residues. Germline V gene data show CDR1 as SEHNR and CDR2 as FQNEAQ (reference sequence). The V gene end was trimmed by 0 bases and the J gene end by 4 bases; junction bases not matched to a gene: 7. DNA of the CDR3: TGTGCCAGCAGCTTAGCGGAGAGGGACAGGGTTTACGAGCAGTACTTC. Amino acid sequence: CASSLAERDRVYEQYF.

The chain couples TRBV6-5 to TRBJ1-2; possible D gene TRBD1, 5 bases. The CDR3 extends over 14 amino acids. V lost 8 bases and J 6 bases, leaving 19 bases between the germline ends. CDR1 MNHEY and CDR2 SVGAGI come from the germline V gene. For the CDR3, the DNA is TGTGCCAGCGGGCGAGGGATTGGGGGGGATGGCTACACCTTC. Translation gives CASGRGIGGDGYTF.

This rearrangement joins TRBV7-9 to TRBJ2-1; TRBD2 agrees at 7 bases. There are 19 residues in the CDR3. V shed 0 bases, J shed 0 bases, and the junction held 11 bases outside the gene matches. Germline CDR1 SEHNR, CDR2 FQNEAQ (reference sequence). DNA for the CDR3: TGTGCCAGCAGCTTAGCGGCGGGAGTCCCCCTCAGCTCCTACAATGAGCAGTTCTTC. This sequence encodes CASSLAAGVPLSSYNEQFF. Complete variable domain (other parts from reference TRBV7-9 and TRBJ2-1): DTGVSQNPRHKITKRGQNVTFRCDPISEHNRLYWYRQTLGQGPEFLTYFQNEAQLEKSRLLSDRFSAERPKGSFSTLEIQRTEQGDSAMYLCASSLAAGVPLSSYNEQFFGPGTRLTVL.

The chain employs TRBV18 and TRBJ2-1; 7 positions match TRBD1. Trimming at V came to 5 bases and at J to 3 bases, leaving 1 base not matched to a gene. This CDR3 has 13 amino acids. From germline, CDR1 is KGHSH and CDR2 LQKENI. The CDR3 loop reads CASSDRDYNEQFF. CDR3 bases: TGTGCCAGCTCAGACAGGGACTACAATGAGCAGTTCTTC.

In its sample, this clone ranks as medium-sized. The V and J genes are TRBV7-9 and TRBJ2-1; no firm D call. CDR1 and CDR2 from the germline V gene are SEHNR and FQNEAQ (reference sequence). V was trimmed by 1 base and J by 4 bases, leaving 14 bases between them. This CDR3 is built from 16 residues. The CDR3 is CASSLVSTTIYNEQFF. CDR3 DNA sequence: TGTGCCAGCAGCTTAGTTTCTACCACCATTTACAATGAGCAGTTCTTC.

This clone was seen a few times. The rearrangement uses TRBV2 and TRBJ1-1; a weak D match, TRBD1 (5 bases). Germline lookup yields CDR1 SNHLY and CDR2 FYNNEI. The V and J ends lost 3 bases and 4 bases respectively, with 15 bases between them. CDR3 length: 15 residues. For the CDR3, the DNA is TGTGCCAGCAGTGAGGTGGCAGGGAAGGTCACTGAAGCTTTCTTT. It specifies CASSEVAGKVTEAFF.

This clone was counted once. V and J are TRBV5-1 and TRBJ2-7; 9 bases fit TRBD1. Trimming at V came to 4 bases and at J to 7 bases, leaving 12 bases not matched to a gene. The CDR3 consists of 15 residues. Per germline, CDR1 SGHRS and CDR2 YFSETQ. This CDR3 reads CASSREGGQGTEQYF. In nucleotides, the CDR3 is TGCGCCAGCAGCCGAGAAGGCGGACAGGGGACTGAGCAGTACTTC.

The V and J genes are TRBV6-1 and TRBJ1-5; unclear D gene. Trimming took off 9 bases at V and 0 bases at J, with 9 bases between the two ends. The CDR3 loop spans 13 amino acids. Germline CDR1 is MNHNS and CDR2 is SASEGT. Here the CDR3 reads CARQENSNQPQHF. The DNA for the CDR3 is TGTGCCAGGCAGGAAAATAGCAATCAGCCCCAGCATTTT.

V gene TRBV27 combines with J gene TRBJ1-2; D is perhaps TRBD1 (5 bases). This CDR3 comprises 16 residues. Germline V gene lookup returns CDR1 MNHEY and CDR2 SMNVEV (reference sequence). V was trimmed by 5 bases and J by 5 bases, leaving 21 bases between them. The CDR3 here is CASSPNSGWVRYGYTF. CDR3 nucleotides: TGTGCCAGCAGTCCAAACTCAGGGTGGGTCCGGTATGGCTACACCTTC.